The clone carrying this T cell receptor beta chain was recorded a few times. CDR1 is MDHEN, CDR2 SYDVKM, per germline. The CDR3 runs to 15 residues. V lost 4 bases to trimming and J lost 2 bases; unmatched junction nucleotides: 6. These data are taken from a study of early T cells in non-severe SARS-CoV-2 infection. For the study at large: With bulk RNA from unsorted whole blood as input, sequencing yielded unpaired chains.

Each CDR3 protein is one row after TCRdb ran MiXCR on the 5' RACE reads. The sample includes approximately 37,000 distinct CDR3 sequences, about 5.3% seen only once; the top ten take about 6.1%. Sequencing used whole blood, obtained at baseline. The sequence derives from an adult who was a healthcare worker with PCR-confirmed SARS-CoV-2 infection or an uninfected control (not recorded which). The chain is built from TRBV28 and TRBJ2-5; 8 nucleotides agree with TRBD2. The CDR3, as DNA: TGTGCCAGCAGTTCCCCGACTAGCGTACAAGAGACCCAGTACTTC. Its protein is CASSSPTSVQETQYF.